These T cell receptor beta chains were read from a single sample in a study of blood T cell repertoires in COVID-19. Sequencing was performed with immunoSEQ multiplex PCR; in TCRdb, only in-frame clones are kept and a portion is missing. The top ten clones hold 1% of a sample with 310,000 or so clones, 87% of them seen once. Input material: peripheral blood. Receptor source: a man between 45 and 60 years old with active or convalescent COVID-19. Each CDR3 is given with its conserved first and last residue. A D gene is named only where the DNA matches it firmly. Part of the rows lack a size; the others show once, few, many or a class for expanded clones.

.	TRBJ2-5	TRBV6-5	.	CASQVRFQETQYF	TGTGCCAGCCAGGTCCGGTTCCAAGAGACCCAGTACTTC
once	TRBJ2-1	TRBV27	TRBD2	CASSSVPSGGTYRRFF	TGTGCCAGCAGTTCCGTCCCTAGCGGGGGGACCTATCGACGGTTCTTC
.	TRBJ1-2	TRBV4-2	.	CASSQERTSLYGYTF	TGTGCCAGCAGCCAAGAGAGAACCTCGCTCTATGGCTACACCTTC
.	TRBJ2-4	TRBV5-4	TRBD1	CASRSEDRTNIQYF	TGTGCCAGCAGGAGTGAGGACAGGACGAACATTCAGTACTTC
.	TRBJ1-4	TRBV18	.	CASAQDGVEKLFF	TGTGCCAGCGCCCAGGACGGGGTGGAAAAACTGTTTTTT
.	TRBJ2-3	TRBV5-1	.	CASSLGQNTDTQYF	TGCGCCAGCAGCTTGGGACAGAACACAGATACGCAGTATTTT
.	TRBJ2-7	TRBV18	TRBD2	CASSPLDRGRLYEQYF	TGTGCCAGCTCACCACTCGACCGCGGGAGGTTATACGAGCAGTACTTC
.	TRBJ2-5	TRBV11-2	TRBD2	CASSLDPSGRVETQYF	TGTGCCAGCAGCTTAGATCCTAGCGGGAGAGTGGAGACCCAGTACTTC
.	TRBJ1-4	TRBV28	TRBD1	CASSPGDGRGQEKLFF	TGTGCCAGCAGTCCTGGGGACGGCAGGGGGCAGGAAAAACTGTTTTTT
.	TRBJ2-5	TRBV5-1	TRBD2	CASSPRGLAAETQYF	TGCGCCAGCAGCCCCCGTGGACTAGCGGCAGAGACCCAGTACTTC
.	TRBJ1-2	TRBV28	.	CASFGGNYGYTF	TGTGCCAGCTTTGGGGGGAACTATGGCTACACCTTC
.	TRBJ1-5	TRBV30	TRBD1	CAWSVETGYQPQHF	TGTGCCTGGAGTGTCGAGACAGGGTATCAGCCCCAGCATTTT
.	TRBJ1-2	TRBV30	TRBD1	CAWEVGQGVYGYTF	TGTGCCTGGGAGGTAGGACAGGGGGTCTATGGCTACACCTTC
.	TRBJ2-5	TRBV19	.	CASSIQGIEETQYF	TGTGCCAGTAGTATTCAGGGAATAGAAGAGACCCAGTACTTC
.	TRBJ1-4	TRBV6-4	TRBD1	CASMSDREPLKREKLFF	TGTGCCAGCATGTCGGACAGGGAACCGCTAAAGCGCGAAAAACTGTTTTTT
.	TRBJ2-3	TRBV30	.	CAWSSWRDGTDTQYF	TGTGCCTGGAGCTCATGGCGGGATGGCACAGATACGCAGTATTTT
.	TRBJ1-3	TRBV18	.	CASFESYPSDTIYF	TGTGCCAGCTTTGAATCCTACCCGAGCGACACCATATATTTT
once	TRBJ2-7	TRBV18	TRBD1	CASSPGQGLVYEQYF	TGTGCCAGCTCACCCGGACAGGGTCTAGTATACGAGCAGTACTTC
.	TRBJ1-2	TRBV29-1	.	CSVVGPNYGYTF	TGCAGCGTCGTGGGGCCTAACTATGGCTACACCTTC
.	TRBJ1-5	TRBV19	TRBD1	CASSAGDRRKYSNQPQHF	TGTGCCAGTAGTGCGGGGGACAGGCGAAAGTATAGCAATCAGCCCCAGCATTTT
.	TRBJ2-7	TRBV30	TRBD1	CAWRHPGTGGSYEQYF	TGTGCCTGGAGACACCCCGGGACAGGGGGTTCCTACGAGCAGTACTTC
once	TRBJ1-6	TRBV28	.	CASSLSGQGWSPLHF	TGTGCCAGCAGTTTATCCGGCCAGGGGTGGTCACCCCTCCACTTT
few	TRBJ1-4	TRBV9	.	CASSRGGSHGEKLFF	TGTGCCAGCAGCCGAGGGGGATCTCACGGAGAAAAACTGTTTTTT
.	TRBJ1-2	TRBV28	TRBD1	CASSWRQGPNYGYTF	TGTGCCAGCAGTTGGCGACAGGGACCTAACTATGGCTACACCTTC
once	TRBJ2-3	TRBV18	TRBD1	CASSPPAGGASDTQYF	TGTGCCAGCTCACCCCCGGCAGGGGGCGCTTCGGATACGCAGTATTTT
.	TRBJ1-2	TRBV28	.	CASSPGGNNNYGYTF	TGTGCCAGCAGTCCAGGAGGGAACAACAACTATGGCTACACCTTC
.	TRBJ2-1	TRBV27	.	CASSREGLYNEQFF	TGTGCCAGCAGTCGCGAGGGTCTCTACAATGAGCAGTTCTTC
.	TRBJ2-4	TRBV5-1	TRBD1	CASSTGTGLNIQYF	TGCGCCAGCAGCACCGGGACAGGGTTGAACATTCAGTACTTC
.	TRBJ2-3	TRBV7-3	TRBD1	CASSLMRTGTGTDTQYF	TGTGCCAGCAGCTTAATGCGGACAGGGACTGGCACAGATACGCAGTATTTT
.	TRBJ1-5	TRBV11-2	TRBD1	CASSLQGAGQPQHF	TGTGCCAGCAGCTTACAGGGGGCGGGTCAGCCCCAGCATTTT
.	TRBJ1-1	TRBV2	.	CASSTQGNTEAFF	TGTGCCAGCAGTACACAGGGGAACACTGAAGCTTTCTTT
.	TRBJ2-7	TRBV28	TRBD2	CASSLEREGYEQYF	TGTGCCAGCAGTTTAGAGCGGGAGGGATACGAGCAGTACTTC
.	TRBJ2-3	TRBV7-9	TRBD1	CASSTIRQGASDTQYF	TGTGCCAGCAGCACCATTCGACAGGGGGCATCAGATACGCAGTATTTT
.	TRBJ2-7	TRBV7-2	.	CASSLDAAGSPYEQYF	TGTGCCAGCAGCTTAGATGCAGCAGGGTCCCCCTACGAGCAGTACTTC
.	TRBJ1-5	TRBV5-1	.	CASSTGTPNQPQHF	TGCGCCAGCAGCACCGGGACACCGAATCAGCCCCAGCATTTT
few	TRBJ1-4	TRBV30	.	CAWRPRVGSEKLFF	TGTGCCTGGAGGCCGAGGGTAGGGTCTGAAAAACTGTTTTTT
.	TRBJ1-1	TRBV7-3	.	CASSLTRMMYGGGKTETNTEAFF	TGTGCCAGCAGCTTAACCCGGATGATGTATGGAGGAGGGAAGACTGAGACGAACACTGAAGCTTTCTTT
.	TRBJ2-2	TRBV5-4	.	CATNGGPNAGELFF	TGTGCCACTAACGGGGGTCCCAACGCCGGGGAGCTGTTTTTT
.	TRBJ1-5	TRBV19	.	CASSRQGYGGQPQHF	TGTGCCAGTAGTAGGCAGGGATACGGTGGTCAGCCCCAGCATTTT
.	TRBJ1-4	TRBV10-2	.	CASSEQGQKLFF	TGCGCCAGCAGTGAACAGGGCCAAAAACTGTTTTTT
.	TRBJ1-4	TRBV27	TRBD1	CASSFRGPEKLFF	TGTGCCAGCAGTTTCAGGGGGCCTGAAAAACTGTTTTTT
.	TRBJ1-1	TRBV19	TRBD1	CASSRDRGPFPEAFF	TGTGCCAGTAGTAGGGACAGGGGGCCATTCCCTGAAGCTTTCTTT
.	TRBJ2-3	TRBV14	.	CASSQLLSTDTQYF	TGTGCCAGCAGCCAACTTCTAAGCACAGATACGCAGTATTTT
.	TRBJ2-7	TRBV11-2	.	CASSRSDLSYEQYF	TGTGCCAGCAGCCGGAGCGACCTCTCCTACGAGCAGTACTTC
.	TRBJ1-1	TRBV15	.	CATSRDRGKGTEAFF	TGTGCCACCAGCAGAGACAGGGGCAAGGGAACTGAAGCTTTCTTT